Detailed here is one TCR beta chain. These data originate in a study of PD-1 blockade in classical Hodgkin lymphoma. Profiling relied on immunoSEQ multiplex PCR, and the TCRdb table lists in-frame clones only, not all of them. The sample has approximately 150,000 clones, around 84% seen once. Relapse after autologous stem cell transplantation occurred in every patient, and brentuximab vedotin exposure varied. The ends were cut back, 1 base at V and 2 bases at J, with 12 bases in the middle. The CDR3 has 15 amino acids. Germline V CDR1 and CDR2: LGHNA, YNFKEQ. The receptor was isolated from a human donor with classical Hodgkin lymphoma. V gene TRBV4-2 combines with J gene TRBJ2-7; possible D gene TRBD1, 5 bases. This material consisted of peripheral blood mononuclear cells (PBMCs), taken before the second cycle of nivolumab. CDR3 DNA sequence: TGTGCCAGCAGCCAAGTGGGGCAGGTTGCCTACGAGCAGTACTTC. Its translation is CASSQVGQVAYEQYF.